A single sample gave rise to the 9 T cell receptor beta chains below, sequenced in a study of graft-versus-host responses after intestinal transplantation. The antigens of these receptors remain unknown. This table comes from immunoSEQ multiplex PCR, and its TCRdb copy is limited to in-frame clones, with some not included. The sample carries about 96,000 clones, about 90% recorded once. The sequencing here drew on unstimulated CD4+ T cells sorted from spleen or lymph node cells, taken before intestinal transplant. The origin of the receptors is a human donor who received an intestinal transplant.

This chain connects TRBV5-1 to TRBJ1-1, with a weak D call TRBD1 (6 bases). CDR3 size: 16 residues. The germline V and J ends were trimmed by 7 bases and 1 base, with 20 bases remaining between them. Germline V CDR1 and CDR2: SGHRS, YFSETQ. The CDR3 loop is CASGIGGAWANTEAFF. In nucleotides, the CDR3 is TGCGCCAGCGGAATCGGGGGGGCCTGGGCGAACACTGAAGCTTTCTTT. Together with reference TRBV5-1 and TRBJ1-1, the CDR3 gives the full variable domain: KAGVTQTPRYLIKTRGQQVTLSCSPISGHRSVSWYQQTPGQGLQFLFEYFSETQRNKGNFPGRFSGRQFSNSRSEMNVSTLELGDSALYLCASGIGGAWANTEAFFGQGTRLTVV.

V is TRBV6-6 and J is TRBJ1-1; the D is unclear. This CDR3 region has 14 residues. V gave up 6 bases and J gave up 10 bases, with 21 bases separating them. CDR1 is MNHNY, CDR2 SVGAGI, per germline (reference sequence). CDR3 coding DNA: TGTGCCAGCAGGACGGGATGGGAGGTCGGATCAGCTTTCTTT. Translated: CASRTGWEVGSAFF.

The genes are TRBV6-1 and TRBJ1-5; D not certain. The germline V gene has CDR1 MNHNS and CDR2 SASEGT. The germline V and J ends were trimmed by 4 bases and 0 bases, with 10 bases remaining between them. This CDR3 is 15 amino acids long. The CDR3, as DNA: TGTGCCAGCAGTGCGGGAAAATATAGCAATCAGCCCCAGCATTTT. The encoded protein is CASSAGKYSNQPQHF.

The chain uses TRBV6-5 and TRBJ2-7; perhaps TRBD2 as D (5 bases). Per germline, CDR1 MNHEY and CDR2 SVGAGI. V was clipped by 0 bases and J by 7 bases, with 10 bases between them. The CDR3 has 13 residues. The CDR3 nucleotides read TGTGCCAGCAGTTACTCGATTGGGAGAGAGCAGTACTTC. Amino acid sequence: CASSYSIGREQYF.

The chain combines TRBV30 with TRBJ1-4; D remains ambiguous. This CDR3 spans 14 amino acids. Germline V gene lookup returns CDR1 GTSNPN and CDR2 SVGIG (reference sequence). V shed 0 bases and J shed 8 bases, with 13 bases lying between them. CDR3 sequence (DNA): TGTGCCTGGAGTGTGTATAGGCACGGGGAAAAACTGTTTTTT. It specifies CAWSVYRHGEKLFF.

This clone has a single count. This chain connects TRBV30 to TRBJ2-3; possibly TRBD1 for D (5 bases). V was trimmed by 0 bases and J by 9 bases, leaving 19 bases between them. Germline CDR1 is GTSNPN and CDR2 is SVGIG (reference sequence). The CDR3 consists of 15 residues. This CDR3 is CAWSVGVVGPGTQYF. The CDR3 region has the DNA TGTGCCTGGAGTGTAGGGGTGGTGGGCCCAGGCACGCAGTATTTT.

This clone was seen only once. The chain links TRBV7-9 to TRBJ1-1; no clear D gene. Germline CDR1 SEHNR, CDR2 FQNEAQ (reference sequence). The CDR3 contains 15 residues. V gave up 1 base and J gave up 1 base, with 10 bases separating them. CDR3 nucleotide sequence: TGTGCCAGCAGCTTAGGCGGCATCCCGAACACTGAAGCTTTCTTT. Translation gives CASSLGGIPNTEAFF.

J is TRBJ2-7 and V is TRBV4-1; D is uncertain. Between the trimmed V and J ends, which lost 0 bases and 2 bases, there was a span of 8 bases. From germline, CDR1 is MGHRA and CDR2 YSYEKL. The CDR3 consists of 14 residues. CDR3 in amino acids: CASSQDFRTYEQYF. DNA for the CDR3: TGCGCCAGCAGCCAAGATTTTAGAACCTACGAGCAGTACTTC.

This rearrangement joins TRBV4-2 to TRBJ2-2, with 7 bases identical to TRBD2. CDR3 length equals 18 residues. V lost 1 base, J lost 1 base, and 9 bases stayed unmatched. CDR1 and CDR2 (germline): LGHNA, YNFKEQ. As DNA, the CDR3 is TGTGCCAGCAGCCAAGCCAGACTAGCCCTTGTGAACACCGGGGAGCTGTTTTTT. Amino acid sequence: CASSQARLALVNTGELFF.